The 25 T cell receptor beta chains below all came from one sample that was sequenced in a study of shared clonotypes between healthy human individuals. The data were produced by immunoSEQ multiplex PCR, yet TCRdb's version contains in-frame clones alone and is incomplete. The sample has 2,500,000 or so clones; approximately 90% are singletons. Sequences were obtained from naive CD4+ T cells from PBMCs. Indicated subset: CD45RA+ positively selected. These receptors all stem from a man in his late teens or twenties in good health. Some clones in this sample may be carry-over from other donors' samples.

The chain combines TRBV6-1 with TRBJ1-4, with D tentatively TRBD1 (6 bases). Trimming removed 5 bases at V and 10 bases at J, with 20 bases between. The CDR3 contains 15 residues. Germline values: CDR1 MNHNS, CDR2 SASEGT. The CDR3 region is CASSNPWDKGGKLFF. For the CDR3, the DNA is TGTGCCAGCAGTAACCCCTGGGACAAAGGAGGAAAACTGTTTTTT.

Only one count was recorded for this clone. The identical CDR3 is also encoded by other nucleotide sequences in the sample. The CDR3 reads CASSPEAGADDTQYF. Here the CDR3 DNA reads TGTGCCAGCTCACCGGAGGCGGGAGCTGACGATACGCAGTATTTT. The chain couples TRBV18 to TRBJ2-3; TRBD2 aligns across 7 bases. V trimming: 3 bases; J trimming: 6 bases; junction bases outside the gene matches: 9. This CDR3 spans 15 amino acids. The V gene's germline CDR1 is KGHSH and CDR2 LQKENI. Drawing the rest from reference TRBV18 and TRBJ2-3, the complete variable domain is NAGVMQNPRHLVRRRGQEARLRCSPMKGHSHVYWYRQLPEEGLKFMVYLQKENIIDESGMPKERFSAEFPKEGPSILRIQQVVRGDSAAYFCASSPEAGADDTQYFGPGTRLTVL.

The genes are TRBV6-5 and TRBJ1-5, with unresolved D. From germline, CDR1 is MNHEY and CDR2 SVGAGI. The CDR3 length is 15 residues. V was shortened by 6 bases and J by 0 bases, with 12 bases between the two germline ends. CDR3 in amino acids: CASRTSGFSNQPQHF. DNA of the CDR3: TGTGCCAGCAGGACGAGCGGGTTTAGCAATCAGCCCCAGCATTTT.

As regards this clone: Other DNA sequences within the sample encode an identical CDR3. This rearrangement joins TRBV7-9 to TRBJ1-5; TRBD1 aligns across 7 bases. The junction had 2 bases not matched to a gene; V was cut back by 0 bases and J by 3 bases. The CDR3 loop spans 15 amino acids. Germline assignment: CDR1 SEHNR and CDR2 FQNEAQ (reference sequence). CDR3 amino acids: CASSLAGGFNQPQHF. CDR3 bases: TGTGCCAGCAGCTTAGCAGGGGGCTTCAATCAGCCCCAGCATTTT. Full variable domain (rest looked up from reference TRBV7-9 and TRBJ1-5): DTGVSQNPRHKITKRGQNVTFRCDPISEHNRLYWYRQTLGQGPEFLTYFQNEAQLEKSRLLSDRFSAERPKGSFSTLEIQRTEQGDSAMYLCASSLAGGFNQPQHFGDGTRLSIL.

V is TRBV30 and J is TRBJ2-1, with D tentatively TRBD1 or TRBD2 (5 bases each). Between the trimmed V and J ends, which lost 3 bases and 2 bases, there was a span of 17 bases. This CDR3 has 16 residues. Germline CDR1 GTSNPN, CDR2 SVGIG (reference sequence). The CDR3, as DNA: TGTGCCTGGAGAAGTTTAGGGACCGAGCCCTACAATGAGCAGTTCTTC. Amino acid sequence: CAWRSLGTEPYNEQFF.

This rearrangement joins TRBV5-4 to TRBJ2-1; D gene uncertain. The CDR3 runs to 14 residues. The V gene's germline CDR1 is SGHNT and CDR2 YYREEE (reference sequence). Trimming cost V 0 bases and J 5 bases, with 9 bases left between them. The CDR3 loop is CASSLVLEHNEQFF. In DNA form, the CDR3 reads TGTGCCAGCAGCTTGGTCCTAGAGCACAATGAGCAGTTCTTC.

V usage is TRBV5-4 and J usage is TRBJ2-1; 9 bases fit TRBD2. Germline V gene data show CDR1 as SGHNT and CDR2 as YYREEE (reference sequence). With V trimmed by 1 base and J by 5 bases, 7 bases remained unmatched. This CDR3 spans 16 amino acids. Written as DNA, the CDR3 is TGTGCCAGCAGCTTGCCAGGGACTAGCTTCGACAATGAGCAGTTCTTC. The encoded protein is CASSLPGTSFDNEQFF.

V usage is TRBV2 and J usage is TRBJ1-4; 10 nucleotides line up with TRBD1. The ends lost 5 bases at V and 7 bases at J; junction bases unmatched: 4. The CDR3 spans 14 residues. Per germline, CDR1 SNHLY and CDR2 FYNNEI. CDR3 sequence (DNA): TGTGCCAGCAGTCGACAGGGGGCGGGTGAAAAACTGTTTTTT. This sequence encodes CASSRQGAGEKLFF.

The V call is TRBV7-2, the J call TRBJ2-1; 9 bases match TRBD2. CDR1 and CDR2 from the germline V gene are SGHTA and FQGNSA. The CDR3 length is 16 residues. The V and J ends lost 1 base and 8 bases, in that order; junction bases with no gene match: 9. CDR3 DNA: TGTGCCAGCAGCTTAGGCGGCGGGAGGGCCTCGGATGAGCAGTTCTTC. Its translation: CASSLGGGRASDEQFF.

This chain joins TRBV5-6 and TRBJ2-5, with D possibly matching TRBD2 (7 bases). The germline V gene encodes CDR1 SGHDT and CDR2 YYEEEE. This CDR3 spans 13 amino acids. V was pared by 6 bases and J by 5 bases, with 14 bases between. CDR3 residues: CASTSGGRETQYF. The CDR3 nucleotides are TGTGCCAGCACCTCCGGGGGGCGGGAGACCCAGTACTTC. The complete variable domain, with remaining parts taken from reference TRBV5-6 and TRBJ2-5, reads DAGVTQSPTHLIKTRGQQVTLRCSPKSGHDTVSWYQQALGQGPQFIFQYYEEEERQRGNFPDRFSGHQFPNYSSELNVNALLLGDSALYLCASTSGGRETQYFGPGTRLLVL.

This chain joins TRBV7-9 and TRBJ1-2; TRBD1 matches at 7 bases. Germline CDR1 reads SEHNR; CDR2 reads FQNEAQ (reference sequence). The ends lost 0 bases at V and 8 bases at J; junction bases unmatched: 12. This CDR3 is built from 16 residues. CDR3 loop: CASSLAETRQGRGYTF. CDR3 nucleotides: TGTGCCAGCAGCTTAGCCGAAACACGACAGGGTCGAGGCTACACCTTC.

This chain joins TRBV28 and TRBJ1-1; D uncertain. The CDR3 spans 11 residues. Germline CDR1 reads MDHEN; CDR2 reads SYDVKM. With 8 bases removed from V and 6 bases from J, the gap between germline ends came to 10 bases. CDR3 DNA sequence: TGTGCCAGCCGGTTCCAGGCTGAAGCTTTCTTT. Protein sequence: CASRFQAEAFF.

This clone was seen a handful of times. This chain links TRBV28 with TRBJ1-5; D call uncertain. V was pared by 1 base and J by 1 base, with 5 bases between. The CDR3 extends over 14 amino acids. Germline V gene data show CDR1 as MDHEN and CDR2 as SYDVKM. The CDR3 DNA sequence: TGTGCCAGCAGTTTATCAGCAAGCAATCAGCCCCAGCATTTT. As protein: CASSLSASNQPQHF.

In this sample, this clone turned up once. This chain's CDR3 is CASSDTTGGYEQYF. CDR3 DNA sequence: TGTGCCAGCAGTGATACCACAGGGGGCTACGAGCAGTACTTC. The chain couples TRBV25-1 to TRBJ2-7; 8 nucleotides line up with TRBD1. The V gene end was trimmed by 3 bases and the J gene end by 3 bases; junction bases not matched to a gene: 4. CDR3 length equals 14 residues. Germline V gene lookup returns CDR1 MGHDK and CDR2 SYGVNS.

The chain joins TRBV29-1 to TRBJ2-1; no definite D call. This CDR3 has 12 residues. From germline, CDR1 is SQVTM and CDR2 ANQGSEA. The V end lost 5 bases, the J end lost 8 bases, and 13 bases lay between the germline ends. DNA of the CDR3: TGCAGCGTTCAAGGGTTAGCCGATGAGCAGTTCTTC. Protein: CSVQGLADEQFF.

The chain links TRBV7-8 to TRBJ1-1, with D perhaps matching TRBD1 (5 bases). The V end lost 5 bases, the J end lost 0 bases, and 7 bases lay between the germline ends. This CDR3 is 13 amino acids long. Germline assignment: CDR1 SGHVS and CDR2 FQNEAQ. The CDR3 reads CASSAQVNTEAFF. DNA for the CDR3: TGTGCCAGCAGCGCACAGGTGAACACTGAAGCTTTCTTT.

The CDR3 protein is CASSGGPGTGNYGYTF. The CDR3 coding sequence is TGTGCCAGCAGTGGGGGACCCGGGACAGGGAACTATGGCTACACCTTC. The chain recombines TRBV2 with TRBJ1-2; TRBD1 matches at 9 bases. The CDR3 contains 16 residues. V gave up 4 bases and J gave up 2 bases; unmatched junction bases: 8. Germline-derived CDR1 and CDR2 are SNHLY and FYNNEI.

In its sample, this clone was seen a few times. The chain recombines TRBV25-1 with TRBJ1-4; 8 positions agree with TRBD1. CDR1 MGHDK and CDR2 SYGVNS come from the germline V gene. This CDR3 is built from 12 residues. V lost 7 bases to trimming and J lost 11 bases; unmatched junction nucleotides: 6. This chain's CDR3 is CASTQGQGKLFF. The CDR3 DNA reads as TGTGCCAGCACTCAAGGACAGGGTAAACTGTTTTTT.

This sequence joins TRBV2 and TRBJ2-2, with 7 bases fitting TRBD2. Unmatched junction bases numbered 5, after V lost 5 bases and J lost 5 bases. Germline V gives CDR1 SNHLY, CDR2 FYNNEI. The CDR3 is made up of 14 amino acids. The CDR3 DNA is TGTGCCAGCAGTAGGGAGGGGCGGACCGGGGAGCTGTTTTTT. Translated, it gives CASSREGRTGELFF.

The chain uses TRBV5-1 and TRBJ2-7, with 9 bases fitting TRBD1. Per the germline V gene, CDR1 is SGHRS and CDR2 is YFSETQ. After removal of 4 bases from V and 6 bases from J, the junction contained 14 bases not matched to a gene. The CDR3 covers 16 residues. CDR3 bases: TGCGCCAGCAGCCCTTTTAGGGACAGGGTCAGCCCCGAGCAGTACTTC. Translating gives CASSPFRDRVSPEQYF.

This chain connects TRBV5-1 to TRBJ2-2, with D unclear. Germline V CDR1 and CDR2: SGHRS, YFSETQ. This CDR3 spans 15 amino acids. Trimming stripped 2 bases from V and 1 base from J, with 9 bases between. CDR3 sequence: CASSLIAGNTGELFF. The DNA of the CDR3 is TGCGCCAGCAGCTTAATTGCAGGGAACACCGGGGAGCTGTTTTTT.

With respect to this clone: The same CDR3 can be traced to other DNA sequences in this sample. J is TRBJ2-5 and V is TRBV15; 7 nucleotides match TRBD1. The CDR3 totals 14 residues. V trimming: 4 bases; J trimming: 2 bases; junction bases outside the gene matches: 4. CDR1 is LNHNV and CDR2 is YYDKDF in the germline V gene (reference sequence). CDR3 protein: CATSKRQGQETQYF. DNA of the CDR3: TGTGCCACCAGCAAGAGACAGGGACAAGAGACCCAGTACTTC.

This sequence joins TRBV15 and TRBJ2-3, with 9 bases lining up with TRBD1. Germline CDR1 is LNHNV and CDR2 is YYDKDF (reference sequence). Trimming removed 0 bases from V and 2 bases from J; junction bases left unmatched: 3. The CDR3 is 16 residues long. This CDR3 reads CATSRDRDRVTDTQYF. As DNA, the CDR3 is TGTGCCACCAGCAGAGACCGGGACAGGGTCACAGATACGCAGTATTTT.

This chain joins TRBV5-4 and TRBJ1-1; 10 nucleotides agree with TRBD1. In germline, CDR1 is SGHNT, CDR2 YYREEE (reference sequence). V gave up 10 bases and J gave up 1 base; unmatched junction bases: 10. The CDR3 consists of 15 residues. In DNA form, the CDR3 reads TGTGCCTACAGGGACAGGGGTGAGAGGAACACTGAAGCTTTCTTT. This gives the protein CAYRDRGERNTEAFF.

The chain links TRBV2 to TRBJ2-1; 7 nucleotides line up with TRBD1. The CDR3 covers 15 residues. The V and J ends lost 2 bases and 3 bases, in that order; junction bases with no gene match: 4. The germline V gene has CDR1 SNHLY and CDR2 FYNNEI. In nucleotides, the CDR3 is TGTGCCAGCAGTGAAATAGGGACAGACTACAATGAGCAGTTCTTC. Translation gives CASSEIGTDYNEQFF.